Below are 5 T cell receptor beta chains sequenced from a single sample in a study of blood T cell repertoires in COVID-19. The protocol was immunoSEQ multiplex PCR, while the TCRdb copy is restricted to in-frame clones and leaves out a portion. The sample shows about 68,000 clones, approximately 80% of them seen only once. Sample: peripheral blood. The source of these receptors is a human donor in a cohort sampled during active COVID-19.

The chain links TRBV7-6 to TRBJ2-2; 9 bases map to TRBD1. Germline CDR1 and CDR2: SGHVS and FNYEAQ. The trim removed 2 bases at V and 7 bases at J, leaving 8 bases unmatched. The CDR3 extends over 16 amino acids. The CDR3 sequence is CASSLRAQGAFGELFF. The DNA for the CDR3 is TGTGCCAGCAGCTTAAGGGCACAGGGGGCATTCGGGGAGCTGTTTTTT.

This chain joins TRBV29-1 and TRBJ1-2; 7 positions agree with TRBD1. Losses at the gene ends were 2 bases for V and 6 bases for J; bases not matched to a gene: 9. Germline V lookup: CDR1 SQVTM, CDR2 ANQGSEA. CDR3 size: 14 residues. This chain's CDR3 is CSVEPTTGINGYTF. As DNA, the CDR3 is TGCAGCGTTGAACCCACGACAGGGATAAATGGCTACACCTTC. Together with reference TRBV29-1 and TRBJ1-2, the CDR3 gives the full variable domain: SAVISQKPSRDICQRGTSLTIQCQVDSQVTMMFWYRQQPGQSLTLIATANQGSEATYESGFVIDKFPISRPNLTFSTLTVSNMSPEDSSIYLCSVEPTTGINGYTFGSGTRLTVV.

The CDR3 is CASSIVGTGRNTGELFF. For the CDR3, the DNA is TGTGCCAGTAGTATAGTTGGGACAGGGCGGAACACCGGGGAGCTGTTTTTT. V is TRBV19 and J is TRBJ2-2, with TRBD1 matching over 9 bases. CDR1 is LNHDA and CDR2 is SQIVND in the germline V gene (reference sequence). After removal of 1 base from V and 1 base from J, the junction contained 4 bases not matched to a gene. This CDR3 spans 17 amino acids.

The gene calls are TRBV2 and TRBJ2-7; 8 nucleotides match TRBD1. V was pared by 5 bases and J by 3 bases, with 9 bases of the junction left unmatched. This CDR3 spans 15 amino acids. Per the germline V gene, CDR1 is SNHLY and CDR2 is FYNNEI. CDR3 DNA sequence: TGTGCCAGCAGTCTCGGGACAGGAACACACTACGAGCAGTACTTC. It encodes CASSLGTGTHYEQYF.

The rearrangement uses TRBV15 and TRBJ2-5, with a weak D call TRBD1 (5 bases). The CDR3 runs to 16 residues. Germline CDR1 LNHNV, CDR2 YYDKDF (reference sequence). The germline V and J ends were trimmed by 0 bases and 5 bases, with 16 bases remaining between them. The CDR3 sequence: CATSRDGLGVGETQYF. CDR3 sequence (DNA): TGTGCCACCAGCAGAGATGGGTTAGGGGTCGGCGAGACCCAGTACTTC.